The next 13 T cell receptor beta chains were all read from a single sample in a study of blood T cell repertoires in COVID-19. Assay: immunoSEQ multiplex PCR; the TCRdb copy retains only in-frame clones and omits some. The data hold about 100,000 clones, with about nine tenths observed a single time. Material for sequencing was peripheral blood. The receptors were sampled from a woman aged 45-59 years with COVID-19, enrolled during active disease.

V usage is TRBV24-1 and J usage is TRBJ2-1; possible D gene TRBD2, 6 bases. Germline values: CDR1 KGHDR, CDR2 SFDVKD. V lost 3 bases, J lost 1 base, and 9 bases lay in between. The CDR3 has 15 amino acids. Here the CDR3 DNA reads TGTGCCACCAGTGATCCGGGGGAGTCCTACAATGAGCAGTTCTTC. This encodes CATSDPGESYNEQFF.

The rearrangement joins TRBV6-5 to TRBJ1-2; D gene unclear. Germline V lookup: CDR1 MNHEY, CDR2 SVGAGI. The ends were cut back, 8 bases at V and 0 bases at J, with 7 bases in the middle. The CDR3 sequence is 12 residues long. For the CDR3, the DNA is TGTGCCAGCGGGCAGACTAACTATGGCTACACCTTC. Translation gives CASGQTNYGYTF.

A few counts support this clone. This chain links TRBV7-2 with TRBJ2-7, with 8 bases fitting TRBD2. CDR1 SGHTA and CDR2 FQGNSA come from the germline V gene. The CDR3 sequence is 14 residues long. The V segment lost 7 bases and the J segment 2 bases; nucleotides outside the gene matches: 7. The DNA for the CDR3 is TGTGCCAGCACCTCACCGGGACTAGCCTACGAGCAGTACTTC. Residues: CASTSPGLAYEQYF. Full variable domain (missing parts from reference TRBV7-2 and TRBJ2-7): GAGVSQSPSNKVTEKGKDVELRCDPISGHTALYWYRQSLGQGLEFLIYFQGNSAPDKSGLPSDRFSAERTGGSVSTLTIQRTQQEDSAVYLCASTSPGLAYEQYFGPGTRLTVT.

The chain combines TRBV3-1 (or the pseudogene TRBV3-2) with TRBJ1-2; TRBD1 aligns across 7 bases. V trimming: 5 bases; J trimming: 10 bases; junction bases outside the gene matches: 4. This CDR3 contains 11 residues. Germline lookup yields CDR1 LGHDT and CDR2 YNNKEL (reference sequence). CDR3 nucleotides: TGTGCCAGCAGCGGGGACAGTTACTACACCTTC. This gives the protein CASSGDSYYTF.

The chain employs TRBV28 and TRBJ2-7; TRBD2 is a possible D gene (5 bases). Trimming removed 5 bases at V and 8 bases at J, with 13 bases between. The V gene's germline CDR1 is MDHEN and CDR2 SYDVKM. The CDR3 is made up of 12 amino acids. The CDR3 region is CASSPRGDQQYF. The CDR3 coding sequence is TGTGCCAGCAGTCCTCGGGGAGACCAGCAGTACTTC.

V gene TRBV27 combines with J gene TRBJ1-1; 10 bases fit TRBD1. This CDR3 is built from 14 residues. Trimming removed 6 bases from V and 4 bases from J; junction bases left unmatched: 5. Looked up from germline, CDR1 is MNHEY and CDR2 is SMNVEV (reference sequence). CDR3 in DNA: TGTGCCAGCAGCATGACAGGGGGCCGCACTGAAGCTTTCTTT. This codes for CASSMTGGRTEAFF.

The chain uses TRBV12-3 or TRBV12-4 and TRBJ2-7, with no clear D. The ends were cut back, 7 bases at V and 3 bases at J, with 10 bases in the middle. The CDR3 has 12 amino acids. The CDR3 DNA reads TGTGCCAGCACCGACATCGGCTACGAGCAGTACTTC. Its translation is CASTDIGYEQYF.

The chain recombines TRBV27 with TRBJ2-5, with D tentatively TRBD1 (6 bases). V was cut by 6 bases and J by 5 bases, with 16 bases left in between. The CDR3 totals 14 residues. CDR1 MNHEY and CDR2 SMNVEV come from the germline V gene (reference sequence). CDR3 bases: TGTGCCAGCAGAAAGTTCACAGGGACGGAGACCCAGTACTTC. This gives the protein CASRKFTGTETQYF.

J is TRBJ2-3 and V is TRBV2, with TRBD2 matching 13 bases. Trimming took 7 bases from V and 4 from J; bases not matched to a gene: 5. The CDR3 has 15 residues. Germline V gives CDR1 SNHLY, CDR2 FYNNEI. The CDR3 sequence is CASTLGLAGADTQYF. For the CDR3, the DNA is TGTGCCAGCACTCTTGGACTAGCGGGGGCAGATACGCAGTATTTT.

This chain uses TRBV6-5 with TRBJ2-1, with 14 bases aligning to TRBD2. J gave up 6 bases and V 7 bases, and 5 bases lay outside the gene matches. The length of the CDR3 is 15 residues. Germline V gene sequence: CDR1 MNHEY, CDR2 SVGAGI. CDR3 DNA: TGTGCCAGCATGACTAGCGGGGGGGCTGGCAATGAGCAGTTCTTC. Its protein product is CASMTSGGAGNEQFF.

This rearrangement joins TRBV5-6 to TRBJ1-6; the match to TRBD1 covers 8 bases. The length of the CDR3 is 19 residues. V was clipped by 3 bases and J by 0 bases; unmatched bases: 11. Germline CDR1 and CDR2: SGHDT and YYEEEE. The CDR3 spells CASSWGDRGSSSYNSPLHF. In DNA, the CDR3 is TGTGCCAGCAGCTGGGGAGACAGGGGTTCGAGCTCCTATAATTCACCCCTCCACTTT.

The chain carries TRBV7-9 and TRBJ2-7; possibly TRBD2 for D (6 bases). Trimming removed 3 bases from V and 0 bases from J, with 9 bases in between. The germline V gene encodes CDR1 SEHNR and CDR2 FQNEAQ (reference sequence). The CDR3 totals 14 residues. The CDR3 loop reads CASSFGRDSYEQYF. CDR3 bases: TGTGCCAGCAGCTTCGGGCGGGACTCCTACGAGCAGTACTTC.

The V and J genes are TRBV5-1 and TRBJ2-5, with D maybe TRBD2 (7 bases). CDR1 is SGHRS and CDR2 is YFSETQ in the germline V gene. This CDR3 has 15 amino acids. With 1 base removed from V and 5 bases from J, the gap between germline ends came to 15 bases. CDR3 bases: TGCGCCAGCAGCTTGTTCGGGGGGCGGTTGGAGACCCAGTACTTC. It encodes CASSLFGGRLETQYF. Together with reference TRBV5-1 and TRBJ2-5, the CDR3 gives the full variable domain: KAGVTQTPRYLIKTRGQQVTLSCSPISGHRSVSWYQQTPGQGLQFLFEYFSETQRNKGNFPGRFSGRQFSNSRSEMNVSTLELGDSALYLCASSLFGGRLETQYFGPGTRLLVL.